A selection of T cell receptor beta chains follows, all from one sample in a study of CD8 T cells in Susac syndrome. One entry per CDR3 protein results from TCRdb running MiXCR on the immunoSEQ multiplex PCR reads. The sample carries roughly 120,000 distinct CDR3 sequences, more than 85% recorded once. Sequences were obtained from CD8+ T cells from PBMCs. These receptors were taken from a human donor with multiple sclerosis. CDR3s include the opening cysteine and the closing phenylalanine or tryptophan. D genes are given only for firm matches. Clone size is not always given. Where it is, it says once, few, many or a class for expanded clones.

d_call	v_call	clone_size	j_call	cdr3_aa	cdr3_nt
.	TRBV7-9	few	TRBJ1-2	CASSLGGGYTF	TGTGCCAGCAGTTTGGGGGGCGGCTACACCTTC
TRBD2	TRBV28	once	TRBJ2-7	CASRLGLAGVYEQYF	TGTGCCAGCAGATTGGGACTAGCGGGCGTCTACGAGCAGTACTTC
.	TRBV29-1	.	TRBJ2-1	CSVEEDNEQFF	TGCAGCGTTGAAGAGGACAATGAGCAGTTCTTC
.	TRBV28	.	TRBJ1-6	CASSLFPTRGGSYNSPLHF	TGTGCCAGCAGTTTATTCCCTACCCGAGGGGGAAGCTATAATTCACCCCTCCACTTT
.	TRBV2	.	TRBJ1-1	CASNLGAVGNTEAFF	TGTGCCAGCAACCTGGGGGCAGTCGGAAACACTGAAGCTTTCTTT
TRBD2	TRBV12-3/TRBV12-4	.	TRBJ2-1	CASSSSGGASYNEQFF	TGTGCCAGCAGCTCTAGCGGGGGCGCTTCCTACAATGAGCAGTTCTTC
.	TRBV5-1	.	TRBJ2-1	CASSHMEGGNEQFF	TGCGCCAGCAGCCACATGGAGGGGGGAAATGAGCAGTTCTTC
.	TRBV4-1	.	TRBJ2-3	CASSQGDKGVDTQYF	TGCGCCAGCAGCCAAGGGGATAAGGGAGTCGATACGCAGTATTTT
.	TRBV20-1	once	TRBJ2-7	CSATEVGATYEQYF	TGCAGTGCTACAGAGGTAGGGGCCACCTACGAGCAGTACTTC
TRBD1	TRBV30	.	TRBJ1-1	CAWSTGGWNTEAFF	TGTGCCTGGAGTACAGGGGGCTGGAACACTGAAGCTTTCTTT
.	TRBV6-2/TRBV6-3	.	TRBJ2-3	CASSYLGSKADTQYF	TGTGCCAGCAGTTACTTGGGCAGTAAAGCTGATACGCAGTATTTT
TRBD1	TRBV7-6	.	TRBJ2-7	CASSLGGSTGVMSYEQYF	TGTGCCAGCAGCTTAGGAGGGAGTACAGGGGTAATGTCCTACGAGCAGTACTTC
.	TRBV7-3	.	TRBJ2-1	CASSLLAGGNEQFF	TGTGCCAGCAGCTTACTGGCCGGGGGCAATGAGCAGTTCTTC
.	TRBV27	.	TRBJ2-4	CASSLGGAAKNIQYF	TGTGCCAGCAGTTTGGGGGGCGCGGCCAAAAACATTCAGTACTTC
.	TRBV9	.	TRBJ1-1	CASSSGFKGTEAFF	TGTGCCAGCAGCAGTGGGTTCAAAGGTACTGAAGCTTTCTTT
.	TRBV2	.	TRBJ1-2	CASSEAQNYGYTF	TGTGCCAGCAGTGAAGCCCAAAACTATGGCTACACCTTC
.	TRBV7-3	.	TRBJ2-2	CASSATPSSVANTGELFF	TGTGCCAGCAGCGCAACACCGAGTAGCGTCGCGAACACCGGGGAGCTGTTTTTT
.	TRBV27	.	TRBJ1-6	CASSSGGPYSPLHF	TGTGCCAGCAGTTCTGGGGGGCCGTATTCACCCCTCCACTTT
TRBD1	TRBV4-1	.	TRBJ1-5	CASSQELRTGYQPQHF	TGCGCCAGCAGCCAAGAGCTGAGGACAGGCTATCAGCCCCAGCATTTT
.	TRBV4-1	.	TRBJ1-5	CASSRPADKPQHF	TGCGCCAGCAGCCGTCCGGCAGATAAACCCCAGCATTTT
.	TRBV27	.	TRBJ1-1	CAVGWANTEAFF	TGTGCGGTCGGGTGGGCGAACACTGAAGCTTTCTTT
TRBD1	TRBV6-5	.	TRBJ1-2	CASSYRGGNYGYTF	TGTGCCAGCAGTTACAGAGGGGGCAACTATGGCTACACCTTC
.	TRBV7-9	.	TRBJ1-1	CASSSLIGDGTEAFF	TGTGCCAGCAGCTCCCTAATTGGGGATGGCACTGAAGCTTTCTTT
.	TRBV15	.	TRBJ2-7	CATSTGGEQYF	TGTGCCACCAGCACGGGTGGCGAGCAGTACTTC
TRBD2	TRBV29-1	.	TRBJ2-1	CSVSGSAYNEQFF	TGCAGCGTCAGCGGGAGCGCCTACAATGAGCAGTTCTTC
.	TRBV25-1	.	TRBJ2-5	CASSEGYQETQYF	TGTGCCAGCAGTGAGGGGTACCAAGAGACCCAGTACTTC
.	TRBV12-3/TRBV12-4	.	TRBJ1-2	CASSSLGTPPDGYTF	TGTGCCAGCAGTTCCTTGGGGACACCCCCCGATGGCTACACCTTC
.	TRBV15	.	TRBJ2-3	CATTWSGSTDTQYF	TGTGCCACCACCTGGAGCGGGAGCACAGATACGCAGTATTTT
.	TRBV7-9	once	TRBJ1-3	CASSLAPTWGYSGNTIYF	TGTGCCAGCAGCTTAGCTCCGACATGGGGGTACTCTGGAAACACCATATATTTT
TRBD1	TRBV15	once	TRBJ2-7	CATSRKRQGNPNYEQYF	TGTGCCACCAGCAGGAAAAGACAGGGTAACCCGAACTACGAGCAGTACTTC
.	TRBV13	once	TRBJ1-2	CASSQPEFYGYTF	TGTGCCAGCAGCCAACCGGAATTCTATGGCTACACCTTC
TRBD1	TRBV19	.	TRBJ2-1	CASSIGQGINEQFF	TGTGCCAGTAGTATAGGACAGGGGATCAATGAGCAGTTCTTC
TRBD1	TRBV20-1	.	TRBJ2-3	CSAAVGTGSLTDTQYF	TGCAGTGCGGCGGTGGGGACAGGGTCGTTAACAGATACGCAGTATTTT
.	TRBV7-9	.	TRBJ2-7	CASSLSGKTYEQYF	TGTGCCAGCAGCTTGTCGGGCAAAACCTACGAGCAGTACTTC
.	TRBV5-1	.	TRBJ1-4	CASSVKALQGVYEKLFF	TGCGCCAGCAGCGTGAAAGCCTTACAGGGAGTTTATGAAAAACTGTTTTTT
.	TRBV6-4	.	TRBJ2-3	CASSDGSTDTQYF	TGTGCCAGCAGTGACGGAAGCACAGATACGCAGTATTTT
TRBD1	TRBV7-9	.	TRBJ2-7	CASSRPDRGSYEQYF	TGTGCCAGCAGCCGTCCGGACAGGGGCTCCTACGAGCAGTACTTC
.	TRBV27	.	TRBJ1-2	CASRPAPGTNYGYTF	TGTGCCAGCAGGCCCGCCCCTGGGACCAACTATGGCTACACCTTC
TRBD2	TRBV19	.	TRBJ2-5	CASSRTTSDRAETQYF	TGTGCCAGTAGTCGCACGACTAGCGACCGGGCCGAGACCCAGTACTTC
.	TRBV6-1	.	TRBJ2-1	CASSARGGGMDNEQFF	TGTGCCAGCAGCGCCCGAGGTGGGGGGATGGACAATGAGCAGTTCTTC
.	TRBV4-1	.	TRBJ1-4	CASSQVRADEKLFF	TGCGCCAGCAGCCAAGTTAGGGCCGATGAAAAACTGTTTTTT
.	TRBV27	.	TRBJ2-3	CASSGGYSSTDTQYF	TGTGCCAGCAGCGGTGGCTACTCTAGCACAGATACGCAGTATTTT
TRBD1	TRBV10-3	.	TRBJ2-6	CAIRNRGTGANVLTF	TGTGCCATCAGAAACAGGGGGACTGGGGCCAACGTCCTGACTTTC
.	TRBV4-2	.	TRBJ1-2	CASSPHPRRLDYGYTF	TGTGCCAGCAGCCCACATCCCCGCAGGCTAGACTATGGCTACACCTTC
.	TRBV27	.	TRBJ2-2	CASSLSTRGGGELFF	TGTGCCAGCAGTTTGTCAACCAGGGGCGGCGGGGAGCTGTTTTTT
.	TRBV29-1	.	TRBJ2-7	CSVEDLQGHEQYF	TGCAGCGTTGAAGACCTACAGGGACACGAGCAGTACTTC
.	TRBV11-2	.	TRBJ2-7	CASSFYSSYEQYF	TGTGCCAGCAGCTTTTATTCCTCCTACGAGCAGTACTTC
.	TRBV11-2	.	TRBJ2-5	CASSLFQGPQETQYF	TGTGCCAGCAGCTTGTTCCAGGGCCCACAAGAGACCCAGTACTTC
TRBD2	TRBV7-8	.	TRBJ2-1	CASSLPGLAPYNEQFF	TGTGCCAGCAGCTTACCGGGACTAGCCCCCTACAATGAGCAGTTCTTC
TRBD1	TRBV9	.	TRBJ2-7	CASSVGTGLSYEQYF	TGTGCCAGCAGCGTAGGGACAGGGCTAAGCTACGAGCAGTACTTC
.	TRBV7-2	.	TRBJ2-5	CASSLRGSSKETQYF	TGTGCCAGCAGCTTACGGGGGTCCTCAAAGGAGACCCAGTACTTC
TRBD1	TRBV6-1	.	TRBJ1-5	CASSEWTGEQPQHF	TGTGCCAGCAGTGAATGGACAGGGGAACAGCCCCAGCATTTT
.	TRBV7-6	.	TRBJ2-1	CASRIGGLGEQFF	TGTGCCAGCAGGATAGGGGGGTTAGGGGAGCAGTTCTTC
.	TRBV27	.	TRBJ2-5	CASSSQGIVQETQYF	TGTGCCAGCAGTTCTCAGGGTATAGTCCAAGAGACCCAGTACTTC
.	TRBV24-1	.	TRBJ1-2	CATSEGVGLGYTF	TGTGCCACCAGTGAAGGGGTTGGTTTGGGCTACACCTTC
TRBD2	TRBV6-4	.	TRBJ2-1	CASSDSAGEYNEQFF	TGTGCCAGCAGTGACTCTGCGGGGGAGTACAATGAGCAGTTCTTC
.	TRBV9	.	TRBJ1-1	CASSVSGGEAFF	TGTGCCAGCAGCGTATCCGGGGGAGAAGCTTTCTTT
TRBD2	TRBV7-3	.	TRBJ2-3	CASSPRTSGGPSTDTQYF	TGTGCCAGCAGCCCCAGGACTAGCGGGGGCCCGAGCACAGATACGCAGTATTTT
TRBD2	TRBV7-9	.	TRBJ2-6	CASSPTGLAGTSGANVLTF	TGTGCCAGCAGCCCGACGGGACTAGCGGGAACCTCTGGGGCCAACGTCCTGACTTTC